These T cell receptor beta chains were read from a single sample in a study of blood T cell repertoires in COVID-19. Libraries were prepared by immunoSEQ multiplex PCR; TCRdb keeps only in-frame clonotypes and omits some of them. This sample has nearly 200,000 clones, with about 88% found just once. Sequencing was done on a sample of peripheral blood. These receptors all come from a woman aged 40 to 50 who had recovered from COVID-19. CDR3s include the opening cysteine and the closing phenylalanine or tryptophan. The D gene is left open where the match is weak. Not every row has a clone size; where given, it reads once, few, many or a size class.

>TRBJ2-1|TRBV7-3|-|-
CASSLIRAPLLSEQFF
TGTGCCAGCAGCTTAATCAGGGCCCCTCTTTTAAGTGAGCAGTTCTTC
>TRBJ2-5|TRBV7-2|-|TRBD2
CASSLGPSGSWETQYF
TGTGCCAGCAGCTTAGGGCCCAGCGGGAGTTGGGAGACCCAGTACTTC
>TRBJ1-2|TRBV27|-|TRBD1
CASSTRGTGVLNYGYTF
TGTGCCAGCAGTACGAGAGGGACAGGGGTCCTTAACTATGGCTACACCTTC
>TRBJ2-1|TRBV28|few|TRBD2
CASSSVTSFPNNEQFF
TGTGCCAGCAGTTCCGTGACTAGCTTTCCAAACAATGAGCAGTTCTTC
>TRBJ1-1|TRBV9|-|TRBD1
CASSVRTGGLNTEAFF
TGTGCCAGCAGCGTACGGACAGGGGGACTGAACACTGAAGCTTTCTTT
>TRBJ1-1|TRBV27|-|TRBD1
CASSLNYRGVNTEAFF
TGTGCCAGCAGCTTAAACTACAGGGGTGTGAACACTGAAGCTTTCTTT
>TRBJ2-1|TRBV3-1/TRBV3-2|-|-
CASSQDQGRIQFF
TGTGCCAGCAGCCAAGATCAGGGCAGGATACAGTTCTTC
>TRBJ2-1|TRBV6-5|-|TRBD2
CASSSGLAGYNEQFF
TGTGCCAGCAGTTCCGGACTAGCGGGATACAATGAGCAGTTCTTC
>TRBJ1-4|TRBV7-9|-|TRBD1
CASSLDGQVGFTENEKLFF
TGTGCCAGCAGCTTGGATGGACAGGTCGGCTTTACCGAAAATGAAAAACTGTTTTTT
>TRBJ2-3|TRBV28|-|TRBD2
CASSTSGRGTDTQYF
TGTGCCAGCAGTACTAGCGGGAGAGGTACAGATACGCAGTATTTT
>TRBJ1-2|TRBV11-2|-|-
CASSSTDLGYGYTF
TGTGCCAGCAGCTCGACCGACCTAGGATATGGCTACACCTTC
>TRBJ2-7|TRBV29-1|-|-
CSVEYRAGYLDPSFNKSYEQYF
TGCAGCGTTGAATACCGGGCAGGGTACCTGGACCCCTCCTTTAATAAATCCTACGAGCAGTACTTC
>TRBJ1-5|TRBV10-3|few|-
CAISGTVGSNQPQHF
TGTGCCATCAGTGGGACAGTTGGTTCAAATCAGCCCCAGCATTTT
>TRBJ2-1|TRBV2|-|TRBD2
CASRRGLAGAWEQFF
TGTGCCAGCAGACGCGGACTAGCGGGAGCATGGGAGCAGTTCTTC
>TRBJ2-3|TRBV4-3|-|-
CASSQQSSVSGTDTQYF
TGCGCCAGCAGCCAGCAATCTAGCGTCTCTGGCACAGATACGCAGTATTTT
>TRBJ2-7|TRBV7-2|-|-
CASSLVIRDEQYF
TGTGCCAGCAGCTTAGTCATCCGAGACGAGCAGTACTTC
>TRBJ1-6|TRBV19|-|TRBD1
CASTNRGLSYNSPLHF
TGTGCCAGTACCAACAGGGGACTCTCCTATAATTCACCCCTCCACTTT
>TRBJ2-2|TRBV20-1|-|TRBD2
CSASPGGNTGELFF
TGCAGTGCTAGTCCGGGGGGGAACACCGGGGAGCTGTTTTTT
>TRBJ2-7|TRBV3-1/TRBV3-2|-|TRBD2
CASSQGNSGIGGYEQYF
TGTGCCAGCAGCCAAGGAAATAGCGGGATAGGAGGCTACGAGCAGTACTTC
>TRBJ2-5|TRBV19|-|TRBD1
CASSTWDREGETQYF
TGTGCCAGTAGTACATGGGACAGGGAAGGAGAGACCCAGTACTTC
>TRBJ2-3|TRBV15|-|-
CATSRDGGTDTDTQYF
TGTGCCACCAGCAGAGATGGCGGGACTGACACAGATACGCAGTATTTT
>TRBJ2-5|TRBV29-1|-|-
CSGTRSPIQETQYF
TGCAGCGGTACGCGGTCTCCCATCCAAGAGACCCAGTACTTC
>TRBJ1-1|TRBV7-9|-|-
CASSLLGGKNTEAFF
TGTGCCAGCAGCTTATTGGGGGGGAAGAACACTGAAGCTTTCTTT
>TRBJ2-3|TRBV5-6|-|TRBD2
CASSGSGRISDTQYF
TGTGCCAGCAGCGGTAGCGGGAGAATCTCGGATACGCAGTATTTT
>TRBJ2-2|TRBV6-2/TRBV6-3|-|-
CASSLEDGELFF
TGTGCCAGCAGCCTCGAGGATGGGGAGCTGTTTTTT
>TRBJ1-5|TRBV20-1|-|-
CSASDNNQPQHF
TGCAGTGCTAGTGACAACAATCAGCCCCAGCATTTT
>TRBJ1-1|TRBV18|-|TRBD1
CASSPAAGGTEAFF
TGTGCCAGCTCACCAGCAGCAGGGGGCACTGAAGCTTTCTTT
>TRBJ2-7|TRBV30|once|-
CAWNTGIHEQYF
TGTGCCTGGAACACAGGGATCCACGAGCAGTACTTC
>TRBJ2-3|TRBV4-3|once|TRBD2
CASSQDPVGLAGDISTDTQYF
TGCGCCAGCAGCCAAGACCCGGTGGGACTAGCGGGAGATATCAGCACAGATACGCAGTATTTT
>TRBJ2-1|TRBV7-9|-|-
CASSLMEGKYEQFF
TGTGCCAGCAGCTTAATGGAGGGGAAGTATGAGCAGTTCTTC
>TRBJ1-1|TRBV7-9|-|TRBD1
CASSSPGQAYTEAFF
TGTGCCAGCAGCTCACCGGGACAGGCGTACACTGAAGCTTTCTTT
>TRBJ2-3|TRBV7-9|-|-
CASSLGLVSTDTQYF
TGTGCCAGCAGCTTAGGGCTAGTGAGCACAGATACGCAGTATTTT
>TRBJ1-5|TRBV3-1/TRBV3-2|once|TRBD1
CASSPTGALSNQPQHF
TGTGCCAGCAGCCCGACAGGGGCCTTAAGCAATCAGCCCCAGCATTTT
>TRBJ1-1|TRBV12-3/TRBV12-4|-|TRBD1
CASSLGQGSEAFF
TGTGCCAGCAGTTTAGGACAGGGGTCTGAAGCTTTCTTT